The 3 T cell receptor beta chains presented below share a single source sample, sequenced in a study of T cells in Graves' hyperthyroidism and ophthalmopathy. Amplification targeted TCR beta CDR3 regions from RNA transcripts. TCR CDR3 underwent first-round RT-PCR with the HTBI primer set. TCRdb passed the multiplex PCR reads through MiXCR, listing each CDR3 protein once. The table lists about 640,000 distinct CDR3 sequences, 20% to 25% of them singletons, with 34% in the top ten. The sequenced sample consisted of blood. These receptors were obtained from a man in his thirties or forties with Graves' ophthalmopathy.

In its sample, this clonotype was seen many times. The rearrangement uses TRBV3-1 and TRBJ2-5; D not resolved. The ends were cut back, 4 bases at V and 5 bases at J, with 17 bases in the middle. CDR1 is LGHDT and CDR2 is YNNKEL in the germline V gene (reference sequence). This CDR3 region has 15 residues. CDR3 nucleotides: TGTGCCAGCAGCCCGTTGGCGACCGGTGGGGAGACCCAGTACTTC. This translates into CASSPLATGGETQYF.

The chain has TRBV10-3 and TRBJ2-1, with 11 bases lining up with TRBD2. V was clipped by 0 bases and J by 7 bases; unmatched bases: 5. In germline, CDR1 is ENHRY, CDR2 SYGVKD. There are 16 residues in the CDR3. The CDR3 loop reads CAISESSTSGRNEQFF. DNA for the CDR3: TGTGCCATCAGTGAGTCGAGTACTAGCGGGAGAAATGAGCAGTTCTTC.

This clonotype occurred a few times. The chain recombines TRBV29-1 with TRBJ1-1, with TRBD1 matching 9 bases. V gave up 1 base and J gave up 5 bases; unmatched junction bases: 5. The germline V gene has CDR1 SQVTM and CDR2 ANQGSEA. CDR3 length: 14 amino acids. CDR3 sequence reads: CSVEGRQGVTEAFF. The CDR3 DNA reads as TGCAGCGTTGAAGGCAGACAGGGGGTTACTGAAGCTTTCTTT. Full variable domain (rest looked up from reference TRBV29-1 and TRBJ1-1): SAVISQKPSRDICQRGTSLTIQCQVDSQVTMMFWYRQQPGQSLTLIATANQGSEATYESGFVIDKFPISRPNLTFSTLTVSNMSPEDSSIYLCSVEGRQGVTEAFFGQGTRLTVV.